This TCR beta chain was identified in a study of blood T cell repertoires in COVID-19. Study-level information: Whether acute or convalescent, the COVID-19 samples came from the United States, Italy and Spain.

Libraries were prepared by immunoSEQ multiplex PCR; TCRdb keeps only in-frame clonotypes and omits some of them. The repertoire holds under 45,000 clones, with about 89% as singletons. The CDR3 runs to 15 residues. Per germline, CDR1 SGHTA and CDR2 FQGNSA. Trimming cost V 5 bases and J 7 bases; bases outside gene matches: 5. The chain recombines TRBV7-2 with TRBJ2-2; 12 bases fit TRBD2. Sequencing was done on a sample of peripheral blood. The clonotype was recovered from a man older than 75 with active COVID-19. The CDR3 DNA follows: TGTGCCAGCAGCCCGCTAGCGGGAGGGATCGGGGAGCTGTTTTTT. Translated, it gives CASSPLAGGIGELFF.